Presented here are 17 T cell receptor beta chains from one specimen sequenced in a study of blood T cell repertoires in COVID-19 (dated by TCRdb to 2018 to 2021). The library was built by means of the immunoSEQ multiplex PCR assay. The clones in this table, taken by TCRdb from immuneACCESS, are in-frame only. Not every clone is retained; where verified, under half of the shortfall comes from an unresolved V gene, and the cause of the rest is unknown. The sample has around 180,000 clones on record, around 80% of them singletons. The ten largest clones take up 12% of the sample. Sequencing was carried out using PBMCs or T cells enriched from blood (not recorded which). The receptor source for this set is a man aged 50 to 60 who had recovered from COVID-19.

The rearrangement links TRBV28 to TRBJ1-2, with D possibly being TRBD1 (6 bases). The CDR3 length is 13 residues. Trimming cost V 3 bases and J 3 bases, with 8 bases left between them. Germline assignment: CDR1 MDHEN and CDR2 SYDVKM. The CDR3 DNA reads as TGTGCCAGCAGTTTTGGGGGCGACTATGGCTACACCTTC. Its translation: CASSFGGDYGYTF.

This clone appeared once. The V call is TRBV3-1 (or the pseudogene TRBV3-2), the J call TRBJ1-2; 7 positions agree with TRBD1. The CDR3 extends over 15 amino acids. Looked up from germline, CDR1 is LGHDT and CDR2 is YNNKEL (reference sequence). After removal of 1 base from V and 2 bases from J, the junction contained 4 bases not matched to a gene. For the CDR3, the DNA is TGTGCCAGCAGCCAAGGAGTGGGACAGAACTATGGCTACACCTTC. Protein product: CASSQGVGQNYGYTF.

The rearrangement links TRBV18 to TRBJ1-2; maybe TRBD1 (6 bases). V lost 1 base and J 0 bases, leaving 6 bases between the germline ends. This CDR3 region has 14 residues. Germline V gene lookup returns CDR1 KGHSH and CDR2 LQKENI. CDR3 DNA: TGTGCCAGCTCACCACGACAGGCTAACTATGGCTACACCTTC. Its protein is CASSPRQANYGYTF.

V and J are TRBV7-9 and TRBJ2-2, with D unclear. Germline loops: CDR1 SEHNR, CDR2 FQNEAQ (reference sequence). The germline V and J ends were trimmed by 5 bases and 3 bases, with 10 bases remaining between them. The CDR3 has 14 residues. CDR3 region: CASSPGWDTGELFF. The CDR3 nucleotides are TGTGCCAGCAGCCCCGGGTGGGACACCGGGGAGCTGTTTTTT.

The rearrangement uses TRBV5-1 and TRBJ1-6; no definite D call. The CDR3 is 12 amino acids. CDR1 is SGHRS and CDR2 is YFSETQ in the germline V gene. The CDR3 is CARSSYNSPLHF. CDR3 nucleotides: TGCGCTCGGAGCTCCTATAATTCACCCCTCCACTTT.

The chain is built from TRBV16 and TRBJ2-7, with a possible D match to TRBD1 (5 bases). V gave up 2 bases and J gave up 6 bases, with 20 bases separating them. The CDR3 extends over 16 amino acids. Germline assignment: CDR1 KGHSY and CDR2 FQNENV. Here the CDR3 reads CASSQRGRGSPGEQYF. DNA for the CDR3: TGTGCCAGCAGCCAACGTGGTAGGGGATCCCCGGGCGAGCAGTACTTC.

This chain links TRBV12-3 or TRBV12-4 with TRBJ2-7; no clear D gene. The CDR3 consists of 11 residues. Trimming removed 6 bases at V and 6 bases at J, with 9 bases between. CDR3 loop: CASSLLSEQYF. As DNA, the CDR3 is TGTGCCAGCAGCCTTCTTTCCGAGCAGTACTTC.

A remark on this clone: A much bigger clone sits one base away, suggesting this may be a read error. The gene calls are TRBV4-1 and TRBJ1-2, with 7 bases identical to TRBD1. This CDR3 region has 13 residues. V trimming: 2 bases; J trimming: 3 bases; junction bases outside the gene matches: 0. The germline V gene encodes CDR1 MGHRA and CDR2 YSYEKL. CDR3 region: CASSQTGDYGYTF. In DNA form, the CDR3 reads TGCGCCAGCAGCCAAACAGGGGACTATGGCTACACCTTC.

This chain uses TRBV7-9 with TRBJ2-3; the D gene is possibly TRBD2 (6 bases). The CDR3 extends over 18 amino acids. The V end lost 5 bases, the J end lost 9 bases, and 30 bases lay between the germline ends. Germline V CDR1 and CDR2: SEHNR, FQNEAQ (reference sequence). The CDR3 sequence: CASSARGRGSSGAKTQYF. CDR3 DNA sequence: TGTGCCAGCAGCGCACGTGGGCGGGGATCGTCCGGCGCTAAGACGCAGTATTTT.

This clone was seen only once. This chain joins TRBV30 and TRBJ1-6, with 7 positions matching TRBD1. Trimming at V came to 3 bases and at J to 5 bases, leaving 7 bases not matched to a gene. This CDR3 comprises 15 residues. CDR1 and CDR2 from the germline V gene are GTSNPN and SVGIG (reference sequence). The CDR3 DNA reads TGTGCCTGGAGGAACCGGGACAGTAATAATTCACCCCTCCACTTT. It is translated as CAWRNRDSNNSPLHF.

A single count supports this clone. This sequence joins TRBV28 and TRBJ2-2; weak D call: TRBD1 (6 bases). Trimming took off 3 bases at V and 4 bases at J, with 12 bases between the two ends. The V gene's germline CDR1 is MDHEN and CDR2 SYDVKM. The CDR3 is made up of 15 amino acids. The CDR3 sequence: CASSFNRVSTGELFF. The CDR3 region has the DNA TGTGCCAGCAGTTTTAACAGGGTATCCACCGGGGAGCTGTTTTTT.

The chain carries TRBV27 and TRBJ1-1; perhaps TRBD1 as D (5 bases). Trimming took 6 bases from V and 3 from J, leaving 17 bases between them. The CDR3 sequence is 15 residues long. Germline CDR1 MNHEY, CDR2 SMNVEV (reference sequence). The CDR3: CASSRVGPLHTEAFF. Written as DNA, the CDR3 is TGTGCCAGCAGCCGGGTGGGGCCCCTGCACACTGAAGCTTTCTTT.

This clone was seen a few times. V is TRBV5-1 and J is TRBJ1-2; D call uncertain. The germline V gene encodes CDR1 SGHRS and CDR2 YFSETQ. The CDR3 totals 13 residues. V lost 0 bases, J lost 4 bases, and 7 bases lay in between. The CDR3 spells CASSLAAAYGYTF. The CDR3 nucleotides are TGCGCCAGCAGCTTGGCCGCGGCCTATGGCTACACCTTC.

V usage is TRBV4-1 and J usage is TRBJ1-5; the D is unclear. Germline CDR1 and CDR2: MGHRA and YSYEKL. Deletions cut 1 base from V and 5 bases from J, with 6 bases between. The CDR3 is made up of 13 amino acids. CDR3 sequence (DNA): TGCGCCAGCAGCCAAGCAGGTTATCAGCCCCAGCATTTT. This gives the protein CASSQAGYQPQHF.

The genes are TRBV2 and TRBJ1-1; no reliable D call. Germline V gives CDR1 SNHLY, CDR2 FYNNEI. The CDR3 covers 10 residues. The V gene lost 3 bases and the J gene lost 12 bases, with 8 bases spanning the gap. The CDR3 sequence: CASSEEKSFF. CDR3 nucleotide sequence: TGTGCCAGCAGTGAGGAGAAGTCTTTCTTT.

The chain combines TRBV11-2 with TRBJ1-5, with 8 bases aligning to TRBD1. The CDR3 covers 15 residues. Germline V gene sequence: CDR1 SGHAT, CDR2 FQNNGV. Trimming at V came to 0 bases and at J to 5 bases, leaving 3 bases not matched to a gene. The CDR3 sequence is CASSLDTGGYQPQHF. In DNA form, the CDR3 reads TGTGCCAGCAGCTTAGACACAGGGGGGTATCAGCCCCAGCATTTT.

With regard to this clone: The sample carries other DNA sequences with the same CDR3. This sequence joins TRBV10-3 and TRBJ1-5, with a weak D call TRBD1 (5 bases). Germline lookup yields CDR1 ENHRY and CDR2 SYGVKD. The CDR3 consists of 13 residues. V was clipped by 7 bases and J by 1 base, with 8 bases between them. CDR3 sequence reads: CAITTGSNQPQHF. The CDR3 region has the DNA TGTGCCATCACCACAGGCAGCAATCAGCCCCAGCATTTT.